Listed below are T cell receptor beta chains from one sample, sequenced in a study of blood T cell repertoires in COVID-19. Produced via immunoSEQ multiplex PCR; TCRdb's table is partial and in-frame only. The sample records some 190,000 clones, approximately 91% being singletons. Source material: peripheral blood. The receptor set was obtained from a man between 18 and 29 years old with active or convalescent COVID-19. Both conserved end residues are trimmed from each CDR3. A D gene is named only where the DNA matches it firmly. Size is stated for part of the rows, as once, few or many counts, or as a class when the clone is expanded.

d_gene: TRBD2
abundance: NA
v_gene: TRBV4-1
j_gene: TRBJ2-7
CDR3aa: ASSQERAGVSEQY

d_gene: TRBD2
abundance: NA
v_gene: TRBV9
j_gene: TRBJ2-3
CDR3aa: ASSEGGRDTQY

d_gene: TRBD1
abundance: NA
v_gene: TRBV7-6
j_gene: TRBJ1-1
CDR3aa: ASSLAGTGGTEAF

d_gene: NA
abundance: NA
v_gene: TRBV10-3
j_gene: TRBJ1-1
CDR3aa: ATAGPPENTEAF

d_gene: TRBD2
abundance: NA
v_gene: TRBV24-1
j_gene: TRBJ2-3
CDR3aa: ATSAPGGGGAPDTQY

d_gene: TRBD1
abundance: NA
v_gene: TRBV28
j_gene: TRBJ1-6
CDR3aa: ASSLNRGLSPPLH

d_gene: NA
abundance: NA
v_gene: TRBV9
j_gene: TRBJ1-5
CDR3aa: ASSVATGQPQH

d_gene: TRBD1
abundance: NA
v_gene: TRBV10-3
j_gene: TRBJ1-1
CDR3aa: AISDAGGAEAF

d_gene: TRBD2
abundance: NA
v_gene: TRBV9
j_gene: TRBJ2-5
CDR3aa: ASSSGLDEETQY

d_gene: NA
abundance: NA
v_gene: TRBV10-3
j_gene: TRBJ1-5
CDR3aa: AISEFGGASNQPQH

d_gene: TRBD1
abundance: NA
v_gene: TRBV29-1
j_gene: TRBJ1-2
CDR3aa: SGNSGQGYT

d_gene: TRBD1
abundance: few
v_gene: TRBV29-1
j_gene: TRBJ1-2
CDR3aa: SVEAPGGNGYT

d_gene: NA
abundance: once
v_gene: TRBV5-1
j_gene: TRBJ2-3
CDR3aa: ASSGNTDTQY

d_gene: TRBD1
abundance: NA
v_gene: TRBV13
j_gene: TRBJ1-1
CDR3aa: ASSHTTGANTEAF

d_gene: TRBD1
abundance: once
v_gene: TRBV5-6
j_gene: TRBJ2-7
CDR3aa: ASSLAQDRAFYFTYEQY

d_gene: TRBD2
abundance: NA
v_gene: TRBV7-7
j_gene: TRBJ2-3
CDR3aa: ASSPLRGGIDTQY

d_gene: TRBD1
abundance: NA
v_gene: TRBV6-5
j_gene: TRBJ1-4
CDR3aa: ASSPRTGGSEKLF

d_gene: TRBD1
abundance: NA
v_gene: TRBV5-1
j_gene: TRBJ2-6
CDR3aa: ASSLFGQGAPGANVLT

d_gene: TRBD1
abundance: NA
v_gene: TRBV5-1
j_gene: TRBJ1-1
CDR3aa: ASSEGDRHAEAF

d_gene: NA
abundance: NA
v_gene: TRBV4-1
j_gene: TRBJ1-4
CDR3aa: ASSREESNEKLF

d_gene: NA
abundance: NA
v_gene: TRBV10-2
j_gene: TRBJ1-3
CDR3aa: ASRVTSGSGNTIY

d_gene: NA
abundance: NA
v_gene: TRBV7-8
j_gene: TRBJ1-2
CDR3aa: ASSFSAGEGGYT

d_gene: TRBD1
abundance: few
v_gene: TRBV6-1
j_gene: TRBJ1-3
CDR3aa: ASSDRDRGQKTSGNTIY

d_gene: NA
abundance: NA
v_gene: TRBV7-2
j_gene: TRBJ2-2
CDR3aa: ASSFNGGANTGELF

d_gene: NA
abundance: once
v_gene: TRBV21-1
j_gene: TRBJ2-5
CDR3aa: ASSKEGLARETQY

d_gene: TRBD2
abundance: NA
v_gene: TRBV3-1/TRBV3-2
j_gene: TRBJ2-7
CDR3aa: ASSQSSLAGVGEQY

d_gene: NA
abundance: NA
v_gene: TRBV6-2/TRBV6-3
j_gene: TRBJ1-6
CDR3aa: ASSIPGRRGSSPLH

d_gene: NA
abundance: once
v_gene: TRBV2
j_gene: TRBJ2-5
CDR3aa: ASSEMGHGGETQY